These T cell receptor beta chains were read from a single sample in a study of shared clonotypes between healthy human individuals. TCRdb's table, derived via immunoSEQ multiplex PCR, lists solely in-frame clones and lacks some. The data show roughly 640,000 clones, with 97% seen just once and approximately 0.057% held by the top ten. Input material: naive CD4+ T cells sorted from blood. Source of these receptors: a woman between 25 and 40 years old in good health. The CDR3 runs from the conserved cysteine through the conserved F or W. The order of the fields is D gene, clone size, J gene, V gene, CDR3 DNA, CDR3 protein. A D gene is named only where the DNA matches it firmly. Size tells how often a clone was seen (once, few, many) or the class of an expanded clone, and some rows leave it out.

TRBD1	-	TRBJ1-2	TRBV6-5	TGTGCCAGCAGTCCTACAGGGGAGGGCTATGGCTACACCTTC	CASSPTGEGYGYTF
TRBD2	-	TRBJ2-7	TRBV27	TGTGCCAGCAGTTTATCGAGACTAGCGGAGGGGTACGAGCAGTACTTC	CASSLSRLAEGYEQYF
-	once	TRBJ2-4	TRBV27	TGTGCCAGCAGTTTATGTACGAGGTTTACTATAGCCAAAAACATTCAGTACTTC	CASSLCTRFTIAKNIQYF
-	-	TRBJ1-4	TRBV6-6	TGTGCCAGCAGTTTAGTTGCAACTAATGAAAAACTGTTTTTT	CASSLVATNEKLFF
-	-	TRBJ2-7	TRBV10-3	TGTGCCATCAGTGAGTTAGGGGCTAAGAACGAGCAGTACTTC	CAISELGAKNEQYF
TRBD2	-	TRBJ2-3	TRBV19	TGTGCCAGTAGCATCCCGGCTGGGACTAGCGGTCCACAGAATACGCAGTATTTT	CASSIPAGTSGPQNTQYF
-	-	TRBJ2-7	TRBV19	TGTGCCAGTAGTATCAGGACAACCTACGAGCAGTACTTC	CASSIRTTYEQYF
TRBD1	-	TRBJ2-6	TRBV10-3	TGTGCCATCAGTGGACAGGGTGAGGACTCTGGGGCCAACGTCCTGACTTTC	CAISGQGEDSGANVLTF
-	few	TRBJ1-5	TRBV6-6	TGTGCCAGCAGTTACTGGGACAATCAGCCCCAGCATTTT	CASSYWDNQPQHF
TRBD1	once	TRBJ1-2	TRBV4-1	TGCGCCAGCAGCCATCAAGGGACAGGAAGGGGAAACTATGGCTACACCTTC	CASSHQGTGRGNYGYTF
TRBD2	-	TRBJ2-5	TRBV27	TGTGCCAGCAGCCGGCACTCGGGAGGGGGAGAGACCCAGTACTTC	CASSRHSGGGETQYF
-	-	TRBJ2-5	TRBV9	TGTGCCAGCAGCGTAGATTACTCAGACACCCAGTACTTC	CASSVDYSDTQYF
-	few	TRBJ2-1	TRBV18	TGTGCCAGCTCAACCAACAATGAGCAGTTCTTC	CASSTNNEQFF
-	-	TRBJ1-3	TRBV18	TGTGCCAGCTCGGGATTTACGGGGGAGACTGGAAACACCATATATTTT	CASSGFTGETGNTIYF
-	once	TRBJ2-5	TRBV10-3	TGTGCCATCAGGGGCGCGGAGGGGCAAGAGACCCAGTACTTC	CAIRGAEGQETQYF
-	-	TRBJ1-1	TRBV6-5	TGTGCCAGCAGTCACAGGTTTTTGACCACTGAAGCTTTCTTT	CASSHRFLTTEAFF
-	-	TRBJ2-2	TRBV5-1	TGCGCCAGCAGCGTGGGACCCAAAAACACCGGGGAGCTGTTTTTT	CASSVGPKNTGELFF
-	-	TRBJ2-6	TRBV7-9	TGTGCCAGCAGCTTGGAGATACGGTGGGGGGCCAACGTCCTGACTTTC	CASSLEIRWGANVLTF
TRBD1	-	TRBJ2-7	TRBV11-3	TGTGCCAGCAAGCAGGGGGTAGAGTCCTACGAGCAGTACTTC	CASKQGVESYEQYF
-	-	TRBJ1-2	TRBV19	TGTGCCAGTAGTATAGTCGGCAGTTCCAACTATGGCTACACCTTC	CASSIVGSSNYGYTF
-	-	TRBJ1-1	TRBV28	TGTGCCAGCAGTTTACGGGGGCCAGTCGACACTGAAGCTTTCTTT	CASSLRGPVDTEAFF
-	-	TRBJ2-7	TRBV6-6	TGTGCCAGCAGTTACTCCGGCAGGAGCTACGAGCAGTACTTC	CASSYSGRSYEQYF
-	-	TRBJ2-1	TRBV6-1	TGTGCCAGCAGTGTATGGAGAAGCTCCTACAATGAGCAGTTCTTC	CASSVWRSSYNEQFF
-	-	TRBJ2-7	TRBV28	TGTGCCAGCAGTACCGAACCGGGACTGCCGACCGAGCAGTACTTC	CASSTEPGLPTEQYF
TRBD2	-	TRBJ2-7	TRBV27	TGTGCCAGATTCCAGCTCCCTTCCGGGGGCACTAGCGGTGAACCCCCCTACGAGCAGTACTTC	CARFQLPSGGTSGEPPYEQYF